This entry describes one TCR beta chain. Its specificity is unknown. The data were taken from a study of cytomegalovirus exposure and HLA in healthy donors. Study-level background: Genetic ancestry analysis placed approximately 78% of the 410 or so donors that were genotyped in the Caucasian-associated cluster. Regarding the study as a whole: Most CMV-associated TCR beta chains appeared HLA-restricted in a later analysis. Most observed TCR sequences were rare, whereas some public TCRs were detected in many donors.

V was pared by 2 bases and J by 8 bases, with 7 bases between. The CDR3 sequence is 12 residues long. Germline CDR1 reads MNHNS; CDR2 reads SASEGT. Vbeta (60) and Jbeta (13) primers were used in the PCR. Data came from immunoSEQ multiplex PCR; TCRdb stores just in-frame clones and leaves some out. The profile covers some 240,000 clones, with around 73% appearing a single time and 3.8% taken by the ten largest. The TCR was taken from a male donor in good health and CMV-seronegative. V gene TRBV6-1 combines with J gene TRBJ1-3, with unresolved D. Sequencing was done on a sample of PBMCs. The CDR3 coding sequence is TGTGCCAGCAGTGAAAATCGGGACACCATATATTTT. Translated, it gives CASSENRDTIYF.